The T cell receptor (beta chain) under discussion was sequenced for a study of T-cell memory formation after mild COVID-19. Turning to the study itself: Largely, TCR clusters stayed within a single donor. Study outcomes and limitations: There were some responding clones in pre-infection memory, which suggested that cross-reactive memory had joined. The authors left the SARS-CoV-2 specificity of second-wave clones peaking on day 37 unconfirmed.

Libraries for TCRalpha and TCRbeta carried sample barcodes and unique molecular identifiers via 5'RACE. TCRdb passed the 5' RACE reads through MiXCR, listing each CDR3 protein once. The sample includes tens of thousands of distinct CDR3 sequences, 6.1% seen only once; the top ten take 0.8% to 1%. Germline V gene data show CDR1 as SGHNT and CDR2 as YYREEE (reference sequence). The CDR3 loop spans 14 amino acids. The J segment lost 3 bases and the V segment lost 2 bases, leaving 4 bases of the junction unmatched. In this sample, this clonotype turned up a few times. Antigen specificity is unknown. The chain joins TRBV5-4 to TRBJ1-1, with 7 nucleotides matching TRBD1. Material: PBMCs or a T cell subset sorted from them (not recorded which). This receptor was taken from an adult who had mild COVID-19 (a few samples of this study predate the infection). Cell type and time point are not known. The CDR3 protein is CASSFNRGDTEAFF. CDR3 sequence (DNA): TGTGCCAGCAGCTTTAACAGGGGAGACACTGAAGCTTTCTTT.